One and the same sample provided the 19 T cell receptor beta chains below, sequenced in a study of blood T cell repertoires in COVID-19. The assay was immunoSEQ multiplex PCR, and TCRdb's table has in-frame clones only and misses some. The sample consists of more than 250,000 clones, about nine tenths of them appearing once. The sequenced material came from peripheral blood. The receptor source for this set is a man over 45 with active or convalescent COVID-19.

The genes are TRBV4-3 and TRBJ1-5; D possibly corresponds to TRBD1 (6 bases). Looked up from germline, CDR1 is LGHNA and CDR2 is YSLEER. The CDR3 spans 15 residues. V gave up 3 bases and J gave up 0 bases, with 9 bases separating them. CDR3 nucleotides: TGCGCCAGCAGCCAGGGGGGGCGTAGCAATCAGCCCCAGCATTTT. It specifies CASSQGGRSNQPQHF.

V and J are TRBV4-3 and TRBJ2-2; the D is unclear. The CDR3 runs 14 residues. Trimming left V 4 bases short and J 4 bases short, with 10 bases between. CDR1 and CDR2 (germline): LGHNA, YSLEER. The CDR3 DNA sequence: TGCGCCAGCAGCCCCCGTCCTCTCACCGGGGAGCTGTTTTTT. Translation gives CASSPRPLTGELFF.

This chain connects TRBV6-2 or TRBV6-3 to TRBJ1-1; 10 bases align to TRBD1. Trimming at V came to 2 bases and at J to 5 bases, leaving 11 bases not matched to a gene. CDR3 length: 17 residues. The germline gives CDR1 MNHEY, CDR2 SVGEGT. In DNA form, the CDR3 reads TGTGCCAGCAGTTACGCAGGACAGGGGGAGGTAAGGACTGAAGCTTTCTTT. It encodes CASSYAGQGEVRTEAFF.

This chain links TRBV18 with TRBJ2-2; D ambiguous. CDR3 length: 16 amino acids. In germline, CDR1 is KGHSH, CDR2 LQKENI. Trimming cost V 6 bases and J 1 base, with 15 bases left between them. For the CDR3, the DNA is TGTGCCAGCTCCGCGGTCCAAGCGAAGAACACCGGGGAGCTGTTTTTT. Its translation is CASSAVQAKNTGELFF.

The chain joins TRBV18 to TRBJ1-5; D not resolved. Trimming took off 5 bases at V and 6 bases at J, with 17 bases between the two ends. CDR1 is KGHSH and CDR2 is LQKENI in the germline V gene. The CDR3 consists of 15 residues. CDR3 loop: CASSGEGPPIQPQHF. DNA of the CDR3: TGTGCCAGCTCAGGGGAGGGCCCCCCGATTCAGCCCCAGCATTTT.

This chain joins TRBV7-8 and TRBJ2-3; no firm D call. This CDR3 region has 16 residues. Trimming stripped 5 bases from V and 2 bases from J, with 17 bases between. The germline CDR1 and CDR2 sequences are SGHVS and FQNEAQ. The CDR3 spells CASSPLDRVTTDTQYF. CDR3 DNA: TGTGCCAGCAGCCCCCTCGATCGGGTAACCACAGATACGCAGTATTTT.

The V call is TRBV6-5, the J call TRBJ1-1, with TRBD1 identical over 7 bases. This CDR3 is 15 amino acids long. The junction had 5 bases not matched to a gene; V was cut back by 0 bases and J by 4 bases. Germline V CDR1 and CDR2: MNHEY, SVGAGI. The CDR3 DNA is TGTGCCAGCAGTTACTCGATGGGACAGTCCACTGAAGCTTTCTTT. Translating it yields CASSYSMGQSTEAFF.

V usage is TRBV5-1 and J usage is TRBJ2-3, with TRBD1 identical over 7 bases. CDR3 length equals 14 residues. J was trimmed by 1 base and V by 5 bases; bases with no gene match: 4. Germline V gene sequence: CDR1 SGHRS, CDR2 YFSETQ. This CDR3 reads CASSSTGRTDTQYF. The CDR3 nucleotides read TGCGCCAGCAGTTCGACAGGGCGCACAGATACGCAGTATTTT.

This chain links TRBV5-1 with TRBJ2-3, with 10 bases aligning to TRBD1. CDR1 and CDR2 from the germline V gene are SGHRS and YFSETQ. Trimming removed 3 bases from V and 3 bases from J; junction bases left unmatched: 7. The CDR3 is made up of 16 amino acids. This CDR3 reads CASSYGTGDGTDTQYF. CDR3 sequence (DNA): TGCGCCAGCAGCTACGGGACAGGGGATGGGACAGATACGCAGTATTTT.

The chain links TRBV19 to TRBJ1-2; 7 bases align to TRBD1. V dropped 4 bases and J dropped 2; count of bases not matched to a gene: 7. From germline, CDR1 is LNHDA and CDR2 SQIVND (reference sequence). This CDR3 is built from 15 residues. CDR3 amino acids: CASSTGTASNYGYTF. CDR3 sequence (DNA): TGTGCCAGTAGTACTGGGACAGCCTCCAACTATGGCTACACCTTC.

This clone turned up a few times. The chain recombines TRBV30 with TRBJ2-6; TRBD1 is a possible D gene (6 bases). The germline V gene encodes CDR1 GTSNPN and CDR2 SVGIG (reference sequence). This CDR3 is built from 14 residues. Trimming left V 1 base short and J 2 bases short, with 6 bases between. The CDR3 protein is CAWSGQAGANVLTF. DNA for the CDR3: TGTGCCTGGAGTGGACAGGCTGGGGCCAACGTCCTGACTTTC.

The CDR3 DNA sequence: TGTGCCAGCAGCCAAGTTGCGGGCTTCACTGAAGCTTTCTTT. It specifies CASSQVAGFTEAFF. The chain is built from TRBV3-1 (or the pseudogene TRBV3-2) and TRBJ1-1; D is uncertain. V lost 1 base and J lost 4, with 10 bases in between. CDR1 is LGHDT, CDR2 YNNKEL, per germline (reference sequence). The CDR3 loop spans 14 amino acids.

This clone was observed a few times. The CDR3 coding sequence is TGTGCCAGCAGTTCGCGGGATTCTTATCAGCCCCAGCATTTT. Translated: CASSSRDSYQPQHF. The chain is built from TRBV6-2 or TRBV6-3 and TRBJ1-5; D gene ambiguous. The CDR3 runs 14 residues. The germline V gene encodes CDR1 MNHEY and CDR2 SVGEGT. The V end was cut by 4 bases, the J end by 5 bases, with 12 bases between.

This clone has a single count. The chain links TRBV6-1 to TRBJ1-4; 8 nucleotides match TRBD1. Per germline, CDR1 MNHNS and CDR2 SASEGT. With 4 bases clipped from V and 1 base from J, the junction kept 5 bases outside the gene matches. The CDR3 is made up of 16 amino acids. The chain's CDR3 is CASSADRVGTNEKLFF. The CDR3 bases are TGTGCCAGCAGTGCGGACAGGGTGGGAACTAATGAAAAACTGTTTTTT.

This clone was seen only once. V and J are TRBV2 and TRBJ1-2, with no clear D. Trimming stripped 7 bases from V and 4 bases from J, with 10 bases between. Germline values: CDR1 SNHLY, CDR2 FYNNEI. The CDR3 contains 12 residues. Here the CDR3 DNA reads TGTGCCAGCACCCCGGGGATCTATGGCTACACCTTC. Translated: CASTPGIYGYTF.

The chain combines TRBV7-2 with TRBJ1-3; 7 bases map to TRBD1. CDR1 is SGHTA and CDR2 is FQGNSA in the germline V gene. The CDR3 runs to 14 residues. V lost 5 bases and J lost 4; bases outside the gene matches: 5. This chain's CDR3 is CASSIQTGGNTIYF. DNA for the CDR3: TGTGCCAGCAGCATACAGACAGGGGGAAACACCATATATTTT.

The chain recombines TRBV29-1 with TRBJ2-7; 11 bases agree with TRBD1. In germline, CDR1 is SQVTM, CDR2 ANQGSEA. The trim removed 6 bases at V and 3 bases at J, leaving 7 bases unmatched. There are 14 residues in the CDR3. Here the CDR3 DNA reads TGCAGCGTGGACCCCGGGACAGGGGGCTACGAGCAGTACTTC. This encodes CSVDPGTGGYEQYF.

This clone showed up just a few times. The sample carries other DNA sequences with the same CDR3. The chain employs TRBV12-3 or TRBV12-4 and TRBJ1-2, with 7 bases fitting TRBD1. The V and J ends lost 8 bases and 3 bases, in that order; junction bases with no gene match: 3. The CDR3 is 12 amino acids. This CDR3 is CASSGTDYGYTF. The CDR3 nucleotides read TGTGCCAGCTCTGGGACAGACTATGGCTACACCTTC.

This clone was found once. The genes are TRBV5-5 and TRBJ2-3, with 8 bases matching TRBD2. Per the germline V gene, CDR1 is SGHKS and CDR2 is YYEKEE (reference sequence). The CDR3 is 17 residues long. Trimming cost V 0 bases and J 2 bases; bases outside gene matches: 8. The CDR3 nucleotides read TGTGCCAGCAGCTTGGCCGGGGGGGCAGTTCTCACAGATACGCAGTATTTT. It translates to CASSLAGGAVLTDTQYF.